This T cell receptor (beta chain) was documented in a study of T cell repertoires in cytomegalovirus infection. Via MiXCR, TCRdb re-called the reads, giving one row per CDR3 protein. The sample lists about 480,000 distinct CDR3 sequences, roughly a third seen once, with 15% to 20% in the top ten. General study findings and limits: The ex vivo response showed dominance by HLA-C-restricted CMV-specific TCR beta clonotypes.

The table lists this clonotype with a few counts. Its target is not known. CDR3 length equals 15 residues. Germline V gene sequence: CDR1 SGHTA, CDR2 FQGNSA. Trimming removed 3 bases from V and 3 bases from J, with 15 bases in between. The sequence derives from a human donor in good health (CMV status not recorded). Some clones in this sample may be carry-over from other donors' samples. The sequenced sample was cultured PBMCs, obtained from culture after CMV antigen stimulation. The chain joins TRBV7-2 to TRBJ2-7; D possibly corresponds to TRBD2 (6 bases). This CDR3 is CASSLRGDRGYEQYF. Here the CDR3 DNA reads TGTGCCAGCAGCTTGCGGGGCGATAGAGGCTACGAGCAGTACTTC. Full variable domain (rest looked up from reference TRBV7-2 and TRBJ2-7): GAGVSQSPSNKVTEKGKDVELRCDPISGHTALYWYRQSLGQGLEFLIYFQGNSAPDKSGLPSDRFSAERTGGSVSTLTIQRTQQEDSAVYLCASSLRGDRGYEQYFGPGTRLTVT.